Listed below are T cell receptor beta chains from one sample, sequenced in a study of shared T cell receptors in the human thymus. Data came from immunoSEQ multiplex PCR; TCRdb stores just in-frame clones and leaves some out. The sample records about 660,000 clones, approximately 87% being singletons. These data also featured in a second study, about human thymus T cells.

The sample taken for sequencing was thymocytes. The receptors here all came from a boy younger than two with a congenital heart defect. The CDR3 runs from the conserved cysteine through the conserved F or W. The order of the fields is V gene, J gene, clone size, D gene, CDR3 DNA, CDR3 protein. D genes are given only for firm matches. Size is stated for part of the rows, as once, few or many counts, or as a class when the clone is expanded.

v_call: TRBV30
j_call: TRBJ2-6
clone_size: once
d_call: TRBD1
cdr3_nt: TGTGCCTGGAGTTCGACGGGACAGGGGAGAGGGGCCAACGTCCTGACTTTC
cdr3_aa: CAWSSTGQGRGANVLTF

v_call: TRBV10-2
j_call: TRBJ2-1
clone_size: -
d_call: TRBD2
cdr3_nt: TGCGCCAGCAGTGAGGTACATGCCAAACTAGCGGGCTACTACAATGAGCAGTTCTTC
cdr3_aa: CASSEVHAKLAGYYNEQFF

v_call: TRBV2
j_call: TRBJ2-1
clone_size: -
d_call: TRBD2
cdr3_nt: TGTGCCAGCAGGGGAGCGGGAGGCGACAATGAGCAGTTCTTC
cdr3_aa: CASRGAGGDNEQFF

v_call: TRBV5-1
j_call: TRBJ1-2
clone_size: -
d_call: -
cdr3_nt: TGCGCCAGCAGCCCGGAATATAGACAGGTTGGTGGGGAAAACTATGGCTACACCTTC
cdr3_aa: CASSPEYRQVGGENYGYTF

v_call: TRBV6-1
j_call: TRBJ1-6
clone_size: -
d_call: -
cdr3_nt: TGTGCCAGCCGCTTTTCCGGGTCACCCCTCCACTTT
cdr3_aa: CASRFSGSPLHF

v_call: TRBV5-6
j_call: TRBJ2-7
clone_size: -
d_call: -
cdr3_nt: TGTGCCAGCAGCTTGAGCGCTAGCGCTGGATACGAGCAGTACTTC
cdr3_aa: CASSLSASAGYEQYF

v_call: TRBV6-4
j_call: TRBJ2-1
clone_size: -
d_call: TRBD2
cdr3_nt: TGTGCCAGCAGTGACTCTGTGACTAGCGATTACAATGAGCAGTTCTTC
cdr3_aa: CASSDSVTSDYNEQFF

v_call: TRBV5-3
j_call: TRBJ2-5
clone_size: -
d_call: -
cdr3_nt: TGTGCCAGATACCTAAGAAGGAGGGCTCCAGAGACCCAGTACTTC
cdr3_aa: CARYLRRRAPETQYF

v_call: TRBV27
j_call: TRBJ2-1
clone_size: -
d_call: -
cdr3_nt: TGTGCCAGCAGTTTCCAGCGGAGCTCCTACAATGAGCAGTTCTTC
cdr3_aa: CASSFQRSSYNEQFF

v_call: TRBV19
j_call: TRBJ1-5
clone_size: -
d_call: TRBD1
cdr3_nt: TGTGCCAGTAGTATACATTACCGCAGACAGGGGGGCAATCAGCCCCAGCATTTT
cdr3_aa: CASSIHYRRQGGNQPQHF

v_call: TRBV19
j_call: TRBJ1-5
clone_size: -
d_call: -
cdr3_nt: TGTGCCAGTAGTATAGGCCGGGGAGAGCCCAATCAGCCCCAGCATTTT
cdr3_aa: CASSIGRGEPNQPQHF

v_call: TRBV9
j_call: TRBJ1-6
clone_size: -
d_call: TRBD1
cdr3_nt: TGTGCCAGCAGCGTAGCTGAAGGGGGCACCTATAATTCACCCCTCCACTTT
cdr3_aa: CASSVAEGGTYNSPLHF

v_call: TRBV5-6
j_call: TRBJ1-1
clone_size: -
d_call: TRBD1
cdr3_nt: TGTGCCAGCAGCTTCGCCACAGGGGACAGGGTGGACACTGAAGCTTTCTTT
cdr3_aa: CASSFATGDRVDTEAFF

v_call: TRBV7-9
j_call: TRBJ1-1
clone_size: -
d_call: TRBD1
cdr3_nt: TGTGCCAGCAGCCCCCGTTGGGACAGGGGGAACACTGAAGCTTTCTTT
cdr3_aa: CASSPRWDRGNTEAFF

v_call: TRBV11-3
j_call: TRBJ2-1
clone_size: -
d_call: -
cdr3_nt: TGTGCCAGCAGCCAGGACAATGAGCAGTTCTTC
cdr3_aa: CASSQDNEQFF

v_call: TRBV28
j_call: TRBJ1-2
clone_size: -
d_call: -
cdr3_nt: TGTGCCAGCAGTTTATATGGGGCCCGTGGCTACACCTTC
cdr3_aa: CASSLYGARGYTF

v_call: TRBV21-1
j_call: TRBJ1-5
clone_size: few
d_call: -
cdr3_nt: TGTGCCAGCAGCAAAAAACAGGGAGGGGATTATCAGCCCCAGCATTTT
cdr3_aa: CASSKKQGGDYQPQHF

v_call: TRBV4-1
j_call: TRBJ2-3
clone_size: -
d_call: -
cdr3_nt: TGCGCCAGCAGCCAGCGGAGCGGTGGTAACACAGATACGCAGTATTTT
cdr3_aa: CASSQRSGGNTDTQYF

v_call: TRBV4-1
j_call: TRBJ1-4
clone_size: -
d_call: TRBD1
cdr3_nt: TGCGCCAGCAGCCAAGGGGGGCAGGGGGCGACAAAAAGAGGTGAAAAACTGTTTTTT
cdr3_aa: CASSQGGQGATKRGEKLFF

v_call: TRBV6-5
j_call: TRBJ1-4
clone_size: -
d_call: -
cdr3_nt: TGTGCCAGCAGTTACGAGGGAGGGCCCCCCAGTGAAAAACTGTTTTTT
cdr3_aa: CASSYEGGPPSEKLFF

v_call: TRBV25-1
j_call: TRBJ2-3
clone_size: -
d_call: -
cdr3_nt: TGTGCCAGCAGGAGTCCGGGGTATTTGGCACACACAGATACGCAGTATTTT
cdr3_aa: CASRSPGYLAHTDTQYF

v_call: TRBV7-9
j_call: TRBJ1-1
clone_size: -
d_call: -
cdr3_nt: TGTGCCAGCAGCGTAACAGGGGAAGCTTTCTTT
cdr3_aa: CASSVTGEAFF